The 6 T cell receptor beta chains below all came from one sample that was sequenced in a study of CD8 T cells in ankylosing spondylitis. TCRdb analysed the 5' RACE reads with MiXCR anew, one entry per CDR3 protein. This sample has some 63,000 distinct CDR3 sequences, with about 6.2% found just once. The material sequenced was synovial fluid, either unsorted or a sorted T cell fraction (not recorded which). These receptors originate from a male donor with ankylosing spondylitis.

This clonotype was picked up a small number of times. The chain combines TRBV18 with TRBJ2-1, with 7 nucleotides matching TRBD2. CDR3 size: 15 residues. Germline V CDR1 and CDR2: KGHSH, LQKENI. V lost 4 bases and J lost 7; bases outside the gene matches: 10. In nucleotides, the CDR3 is TGTGCCAGCTCACTGCAGCGGGGAGCGGGGAATGAGCAGTTCTTC. Residues: CASSLQRGAGNEQFF.

In this sample, this clonotype turned up many times. This chain uses TRBV5-1 with TRBJ2-1, with D perhaps TRBD2 (5 bases). Germline CDR1 SGHRS, CDR2 YFSETQ. The length of the CDR3 is 13 residues. V shed 6 bases and J shed 5 bases, with 12 bases lying between them. CDR3 bases: TGCGCCAGCATTAGTGAGGGCCACAATGAGCAGTTCTTC. Protein product: CASISEGHNEQFF.

This clonotype has a count of ten or more. V usage is TRBV25-1 and J usage is TRBJ2-7, with D hard to call. V was cut by 5 bases and J by 3 bases, with 14 bases left in between. This CDR3 comprises 14 residues. Germline loops: CDR1 MGHDK, CDR2 SYGVNS. CDR3 nucleotide sequence: TGTGCCAGCAGTCTCGACATAGGAGACTACGAGCAGTACTTC. Protein: CASSLDIGDYEQYF.

The rearrangement uses TRBV6-1 and TRBJ2-2, with D perhaps TRBD2 (5 bases). Trimming left V 5 bases short and J 3 bases short, with 7 bases between. This CDR3 contains 13 residues. Germline CDR1 MNHNS, CDR2 SASEGT. In DNA, the CDR3 is TGTGCCAGCAGTCCCGGGGACACCGGGGAGCTGTTTTTT. Translation: CASSPGDTGELFF.

The CDR3 reads CASGFDGTEAFF. In DNA form, the CDR3 reads TGTGCTAGTGGTTTTGACGGCACTGAAGCTTTCTTT. The chain combines TRBV12-5 with TRBJ1-1, with D hard to call. Germline V gene data show CDR1 as LGHNT and CDR2 as FRNRAP. Trimming pared 3 bases from V and 4 bases from J, leaving 6 bases between. There are 12 residues in the CDR3.

This clonotype showed up just a few times. The chain carries TRBV28 and TRBJ2-3, with a possible D match to TRBD2 (5 bases). V lost 7 bases and J 3 bases, leaving 14 bases between the germline ends. The CDR3 consists of 14 residues. Germline V gene sequence: CDR1 MDHEN, CDR2 SYDVKM. CDR3 nucleotides: TGTGCCAGCAAAACGGGGATGGGGACAGATACGCAGTATTTT. Translated, it gives CASKTGMGTDTQYF.